The entry that follows covers one T cell receptor beta chain sequence. Its specificity is not known. Germline-derived CDR1 and CDR2 are SGHVS and FQNEAQ. With 8 bases clipped from V and 7 bases from J, the junction kept 8 bases outside the gene matches. The CDR3 is made up of 14 amino acids. The data derive from a study of long-term antiretroviral therapy in people with HIV. Whole-study results and caveats: Transplant donor controls retained higher diversity, though diversity increased after ART. Whichever time point was examined, clones expanded before ART dominated the repertoire.

At the survey level, the v3.0 immunoSEQ assay was run. Sequencing had a target that covered about 40,000-55,000 T-cell genomes per sample. The method was immunoSEQ multiplex PCR; TCRdb's version includes in-frame clones alone and lacks a portion of them. The table has 30,000 to 35,000 clones, 83% seen once. The chain uses TRBV7-8 and TRBJ2-2, with 9 bases matching TRBD1. The source material was unsorted PBMCs, sampled 0.4 years before starting antiretroviral therapy. This clonotype was sampled from a man aged 18 to 35 with HIV. CDR3 sequence (DNA): TGTGCCAGCGGGGGACAGGGATTTGTCGGGGAGCTGTTTTTT. Translated: CASGGQGFVGELFF.